Below are 5 T cell receptor beta chains sequenced from a single sample in a study of PD-1 blockade in classical Hodgkin lymphoma. Sequencing was performed with immunoSEQ multiplex PCR; in TCRdb, only in-frame clones are kept and a portion is missing. The table records under 30,000 clones, around 64% of them present only once. Each patient experienced a relapse that followed autologous stem cell transplantation, and brentuximab vedotin exposure varied. This material consisted of peripheral blood mononuclear cells (PBMCs), taken at baseline. The receptors originated from a human donor with classical Hodgkin lymphoma.

The chain couples TRBV7-7 to TRBJ2-5; 8 bases agree with TRBD1. Germline CDR1 is SSHAT and CDR2 is FNYEAQ (reference sequence). This CDR3 has 12 residues. V lost 9 bases and J lost 3; bases outside the gene matches: 3. The CDR3 sequence: CASGDRKETQYF. CDR3 DNA sequence: TGTGCCAGTGGGGACAGGAAAGAGACCCAGTACTTC.

This clone was seen more than once but under ten times. The rearrangement links TRBV28 to TRBJ2-2, with TRBD1 identical over 7 bases. Germline loops: CDR1 MDHEN, CDR2 SYDVKM. The V gene end was trimmed by 6 bases and the J gene end by 5 bases; junction bases not matched to a gene: 12. This CDR3 comprises 16 residues. CDR3 sequence (DNA): TGTGCCAGCAGCCTTAGTTCAAGGGGGCTAACCGGGGAGCTGTTTTTT. It specifies CASSLSSRGLTGELFF.

In DNA form, the CDR3 reads TGTGCCAGTAGTATAACCCGGGGGGATCAGCCCCAGCATTTT. Translated, it gives CASSITRGDQPQHF. This rearrangement joins TRBV19 to TRBJ1-5; D perhaps matches TRBD1 (5 bases). V lost 2 bases and J 5 bases, leaving 10 bases between the germline ends. This CDR3 has 14 residues. Germline CDR1 LNHDA, CDR2 SQIVND (reference sequence).

This clone counts as medium-sized. The V and J genes are TRBV6-1 and TRBJ2-1; tentative D call: TRBD2 (5 bases). The CDR3 consists of 11 residues. Trimming left V 8 bases short and J 6 bases short, with 8 bases between. Germline loops: CDR1 MNHNS, CDR2 SASEGT. The CDR3 DNA is TGTGCCAGCCCCACTAGCAATGAGCAGTTCTTC. This codes for CASPTSNEQFF.

CDR3 protein: CASALTGNYGYTF. In DNA, the CDR3 is TGCGCCAGCGCCCTCACAGGGAACTATGGCTACACCTTC. The V and J genes are TRBV5-1 and TRBJ1-2, with D tentatively TRBD1 (6 bases). Trimming cost V 7 bases and J 2 bases, with 12 bases left between them. The CDR3 has 13 amino acids. Germline CDR1 and CDR2: SGHRS and YFSETQ.